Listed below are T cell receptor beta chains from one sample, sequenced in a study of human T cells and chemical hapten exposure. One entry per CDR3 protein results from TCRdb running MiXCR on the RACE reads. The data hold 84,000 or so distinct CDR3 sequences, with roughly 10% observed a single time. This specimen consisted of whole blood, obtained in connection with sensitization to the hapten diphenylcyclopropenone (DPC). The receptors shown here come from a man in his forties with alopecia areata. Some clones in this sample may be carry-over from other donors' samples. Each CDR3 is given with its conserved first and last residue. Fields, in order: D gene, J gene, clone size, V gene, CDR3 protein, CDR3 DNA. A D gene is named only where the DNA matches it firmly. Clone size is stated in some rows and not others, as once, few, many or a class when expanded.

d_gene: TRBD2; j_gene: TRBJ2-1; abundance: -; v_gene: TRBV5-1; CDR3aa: CASSFAGGSYNEQFF; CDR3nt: TGCGCCAGCAGCTTCGCGGGAGGGTCCTACAATGAGCAGTTCTTC
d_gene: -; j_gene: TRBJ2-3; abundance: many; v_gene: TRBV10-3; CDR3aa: CAISESLETALATQYF; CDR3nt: TGTGCCATCAGTGAGTCTTTAGAAACGGCGTTGGCTACGCAGTATTTT
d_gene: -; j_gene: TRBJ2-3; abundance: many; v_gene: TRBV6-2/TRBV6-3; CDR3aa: CAISEAGRSPDTQYF; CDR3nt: TGTGCCATCTCCGAAGCGGGCCGAAGCCCAGATACGCAGTATTTT
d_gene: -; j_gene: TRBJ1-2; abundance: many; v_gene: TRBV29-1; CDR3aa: CSVEDSDSSNYGYTF; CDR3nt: TGCAGCGTTGAAGATTCGGACAGCTCTAACTATGGCTACACCTTC
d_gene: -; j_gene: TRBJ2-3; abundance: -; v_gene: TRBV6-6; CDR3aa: CASSYQGRDTQYF; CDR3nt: TGTGCCAGCAGTTACCAGGGGCGAGATACGCAGTATTTT
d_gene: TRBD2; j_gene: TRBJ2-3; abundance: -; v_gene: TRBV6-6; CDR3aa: CASSYGTSGTDTQYF; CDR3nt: TGTGCCAGCAGTTATGGTACTAGCGGCACAGATACGCAGTATTTT
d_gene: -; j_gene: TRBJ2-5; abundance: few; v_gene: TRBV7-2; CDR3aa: CASRQDPITVETQYF; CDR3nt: TGTGCCAGCAGACAGGACCCCATCACCGTAGAGACCCAGTACTTC
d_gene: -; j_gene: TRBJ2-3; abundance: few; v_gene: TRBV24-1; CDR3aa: CATSDPSPGATDTQYF; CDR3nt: TGTGCCACCAGTGACCCTAGCCCGGGGGCCACAGATACGCAGTATTTT
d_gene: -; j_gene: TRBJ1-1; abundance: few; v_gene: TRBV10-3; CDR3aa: CAISETGRTEAFF; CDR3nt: TGTGCCATCAGTGAGACCGGGAGGACTGAAGCTTTCTTT
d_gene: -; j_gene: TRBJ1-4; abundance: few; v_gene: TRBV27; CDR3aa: CASSLLGGQGLEKLFF; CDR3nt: TGTGCCAGCAGTTTACTAGGGGGGCAGGGACTAGAAAAACTGTTTTTT
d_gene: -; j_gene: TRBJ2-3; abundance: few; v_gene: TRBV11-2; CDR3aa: CASSLETQLNTQYF; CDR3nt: TGTGCCAGCAGCTTAGAGACTCAGCTGAATACGCAGTATTTT
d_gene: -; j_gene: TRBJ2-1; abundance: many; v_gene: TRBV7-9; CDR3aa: CASSLLSGTLLYNEQFF; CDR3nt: TGTGCCAGCAGCCTCCTGTCAGGGACTCTCCTCTACAATGAGCAGTTCTTC
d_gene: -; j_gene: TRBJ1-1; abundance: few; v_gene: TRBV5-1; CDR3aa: CASSYSTMNTEAFF; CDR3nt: TGCGCCAGCAGCTACAGCACCATGAACACTGAAGCTTTCTTT
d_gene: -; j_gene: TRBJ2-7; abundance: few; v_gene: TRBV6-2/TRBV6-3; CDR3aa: CASSRERQAYEQYF; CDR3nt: TGTGCCAGCAGTCGTGAGCGCCAGGCCTACGAGCAGTACTTC
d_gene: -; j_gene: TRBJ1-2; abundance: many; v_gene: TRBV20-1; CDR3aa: CSARDPVQGFYGYTF; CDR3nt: TGCAGTGCTAGAGATCCGGTACAGGGATTTTATGGCTACACCTTC
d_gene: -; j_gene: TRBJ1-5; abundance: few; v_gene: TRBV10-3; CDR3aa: CAISESSLGSSNQPQHF; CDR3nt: TGTGCCATCAGTGAGTCGAGCCTTGGGTCTAGCAATCAGCCCCAGCATTTT
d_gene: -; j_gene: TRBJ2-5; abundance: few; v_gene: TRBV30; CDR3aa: CAWTDPVRWVQETQYF; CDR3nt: TGTGCCTGGACCGATCCGGTACGTTGGGTCCAAGAGACCCAGTACTTC
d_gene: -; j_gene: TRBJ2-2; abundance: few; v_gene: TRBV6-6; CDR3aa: CASSYPGQGGTGELFF; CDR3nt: TGTGCCAGCAGTTATCCCGGACAGGGAGGGACCGGGGAGCTGTTTTTT
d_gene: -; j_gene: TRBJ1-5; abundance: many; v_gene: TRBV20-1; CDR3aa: CSARLDSNQPQHF; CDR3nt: TGCAGTGCTAGGCTCGACAGCAATCAGCCCCAGCATTTT
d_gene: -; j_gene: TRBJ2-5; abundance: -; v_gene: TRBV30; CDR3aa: CAWSRRSQETQYF; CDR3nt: TGTGCCTGGAGCAGGAGGAGCCAAGAGACCCAGTACTTC
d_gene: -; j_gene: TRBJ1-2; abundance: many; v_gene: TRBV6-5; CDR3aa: CASSRSGASNYGYTF; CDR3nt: TGTGCCAGCAGTCGCTCGGGGGCCTCTAACTATGGCTACACCTTC
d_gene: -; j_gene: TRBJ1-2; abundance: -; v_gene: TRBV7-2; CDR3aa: CASSAEAYGYTF; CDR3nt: TGTGCCAGCAGCGCAGAGGCCTATGGCTACACCTTC
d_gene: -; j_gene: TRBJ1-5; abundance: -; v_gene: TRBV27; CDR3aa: CASSLRQGSNQPQHF; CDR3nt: TGTGCCAGCAGTTTAAGGCAGGGAAGCAATCAGCCCCAGCATTTT
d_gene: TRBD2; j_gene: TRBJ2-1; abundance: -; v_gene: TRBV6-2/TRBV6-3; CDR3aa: CASRIGTSGLYNEQFF; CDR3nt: TGTGCCAGCAGAATAGGGACTAGCGGACTCTACAATGAGCAGTTCTTC